Listed below are T cell receptor beta chains from one sample, sequenced in a study of blood T cell repertoires in COVID-19. Data came from immunoSEQ multiplex PCR; TCRdb stores just in-frame clones and leaves some out. The repertoire has about 300,000 clones, 86% of them found once; the top ten carry around 1.5%. Sequencing input: peripheral blood. The receptors derive from a woman aged 45-65 years with acute or convalescent COVID-19. Both conserved end residues are trimmed from each CDR3. The D gene is left open where the match is weak. Clone size is given for some rows only: seen once, a few or many times, or a class if the clone is expanded.

>TRBJ2-5|TRBV19|TRBD2|once
ASSGTAGLAGVETQY
>TRBJ2-1|TRBV5-6|TRBD2|.
ASSLGGNEQF
>TRBJ2-3|TRBV7-3|.|.
ASSSPQGDTQY
>TRBJ2-3|TRBV7-9|.|.
ASSHRVGDTQY
>TRBJ2-7|TRBV6-1|TRBD1|.
ASSEVHRGTYEQY
>TRBJ2-1|TRBV6-2/TRBV6-3|TRBD1|.
ASSHRGGSYNEQF
>TRBJ2-1|TRBV11-2|.|.
ASSLGRGTAYNEQF
>TRBJ2-1|TRBV20-1|TRBD2|.
GLAGVNEQF
>TRBJ2-7|TRBV29-1|TRBD2|.
SAGRLAGGSEQY
>TRBJ1-4|TRBV7-9|TRBD1|.
ASSSVGDRGISREKLF
>TRBJ1-6|TRBV6-5|.|.
ASSRQYNNSPLH
>TRBJ2-7|TRBV13|TRBD2|once
ASSLAGGLYEQY
>TRBJ2-1|TRBV20-1|TRBD2|.
SAGGPGLAGSDKQF
>TRBJ1-1|TRBV4-2|.|.
ASSQDPWANQGFEAF
>TRBJ1-3|TRBV5-4|.|.
ASSLGGRPVSSGNTIY
>TRBJ2-1|TRBV5-1|TRBD2|.
ASSLGTSGRQNYNEQF
>TRBJ1-1|TRBV11-2|.|.
ASSLGTQANTEAF
>TRBJ1-2|TRBV2|.|.
ASSEIRGAVYT
>TRBJ2-2|TRBV19|.|.
ASSIGRGNTGELF
>TRBJ2-5|TRBV7-8|.|.
ASSLEQVEETQY
>TRBJ2-1|TRBV7-2|.|.
ASSHAPGDNEQF
>TRBJ1-1|TRBV9|TRBD1|.
ASSFRDRGLTEAF
>TRBJ2-1|TRBV4-2|TRBD2|.
ASSKEIAGGSESNEQF
>TRBJ2-7|TRBV27|TRBD2|.
ASSPSGTYEQY
>TRBJ1-1|TRBV27|TRBD1|.
ASSLGQGATTEAF
>TRBJ2-7|TRBV10-3|TRBD2|.
AISESRLADEQY
>TRBJ1-1|TRBV3-1/TRBV3-2|.|.
ASSHLGGDTEAF
>TRBJ2-2|TRBV7-7|TRBD2|.
ASSPTAGGPTGELF
>TRBJ2-1|TRBV7-9|.|once
ASSKTAEITYNEQF
>TRBJ2-7|TRBV28|.|.
ASSSTAKNYEQY
>TRBJ2-1|TRBV7-3|TRBD2|.
ASSSPGPLAGGRRGEQF
>TRBJ1-2|TRBV2|.|.
ASSAQGGLANYGYT
>TRBJ1-2|TRBV29-1|TRBD1|.
SVARTGGVYGYT
>TRBJ2-3|TRBV5-6|TRBD2|.
ASSGLAGGTDTQY
>TRBJ2-1|TRBV9|TRBD2|.
ASSPTGTSGYEQF
>TRBJ2-3|TRBV18|.|.
ASSPRGGLGTDTQY